The following is a T cell receptor beta chain sequence with its context. Its antigen is still unknown. The data originate from a study of cytomegalovirus exposure and HLA in healthy donors. Overall study: Of around 400 genotyped donors, roughly 76% grouped in the Caucasian-associated ancestry cluster.

The CDR3 length is 14 residues. The germline V gene has CDR1 ENHRY and CDR2 SYGVKD. The V end lost 0 bases, the J end lost 4 bases, and 9 bases lay between the germline ends. Study-level results: A later analysis revealed that TCR association rates differed between HLA loci, peaking at DRB1 and bottoming out at HLA-C. In a later analysis, parvovirus B19, influenza, CMV and Epstein-Barr virus appeared linked to several top co-occurrence clusters.

60 Vbeta and 13 Jbeta primers were used in PCR. Original processing notes: The count from a later analysis was some 80 million unique TCR beta chains, some 10 million of them shared. Produced via immunoSEQ multiplex PCR; TCRdb's table is partial and in-frame only. The V and J calls and clone size come from that table; D and trimming were worked out from the DNA. Of some 110,000 clones in the sample, 70% to 85% were seen once. The sequence was obtained from a woman under 30 in good health and CMV-seropositive. The V and J genes are TRBV10-3 and TRBJ1-1; D ambiguous. Sequences were obtained from PBMCs. The CDR3 region has the DNA TGTGCCATCAGTGAGTCCCGGGAGACCACTGAAGCTTTCTTT. This sequence encodes CAISESRETTEAFF.